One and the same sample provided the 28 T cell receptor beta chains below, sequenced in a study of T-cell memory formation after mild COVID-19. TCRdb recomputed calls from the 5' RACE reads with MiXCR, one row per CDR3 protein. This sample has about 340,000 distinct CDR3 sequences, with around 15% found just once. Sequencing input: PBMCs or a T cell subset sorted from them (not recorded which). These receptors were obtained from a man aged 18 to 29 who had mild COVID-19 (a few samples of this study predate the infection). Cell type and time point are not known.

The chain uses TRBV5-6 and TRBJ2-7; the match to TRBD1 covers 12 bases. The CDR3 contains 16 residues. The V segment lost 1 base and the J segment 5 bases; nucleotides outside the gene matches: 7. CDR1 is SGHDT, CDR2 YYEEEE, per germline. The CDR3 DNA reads TGTGCCAGCAGCTTGTGGGACAGGGGGCAAGGGCACGAGCAGTACGTC. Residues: CASSLWDRGQGHEQYV.

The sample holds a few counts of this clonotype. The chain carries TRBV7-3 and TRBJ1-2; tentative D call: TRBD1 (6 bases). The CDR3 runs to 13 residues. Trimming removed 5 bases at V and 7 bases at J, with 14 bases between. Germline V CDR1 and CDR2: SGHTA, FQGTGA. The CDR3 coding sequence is TGTGCCAGCAGCGAGGACAGAACTGCTGGCTACACCTTC. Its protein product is CASSEDRTAGYTF.

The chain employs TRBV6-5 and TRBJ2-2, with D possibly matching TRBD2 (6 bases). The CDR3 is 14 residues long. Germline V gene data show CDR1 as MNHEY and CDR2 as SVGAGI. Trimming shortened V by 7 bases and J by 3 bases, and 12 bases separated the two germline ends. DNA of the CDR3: TGTGCCAGCACCCGGCGGGGTCACACCGGGGAGCTGTTTTTT. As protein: CASTRRGHTGELFF.

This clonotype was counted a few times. DNA for the CDR3: TGTGCCAGTATGGAGGACAGGGGCCGGCAGGGGAGGGAGGGTGAAGCTTTCTTT. Translated, it gives CASMEDRGRQGREGEAFF. This rearrangement joins TRBV19 to TRBJ1-1; 9 bases match TRBD1. CDR3 size: 18 residues. CDR1 and CDR2 (germline): LNHDA, SQIVND (reference sequence). J was trimmed by 7 bases and V by 7 bases; bases with no gene match: 22. The full variable domain, in which reference TRBV19 and TRBJ1-1 provide the parts outside the CDR3, is DGGITQSPKYLFRKEGQNVTLSCEQNLNHDAMYWYRQDPGQGLRLIYYSQIVNDFQKGDIAEGYSVSREKKESFPLTVTSAQKNPTAFYLCASMEDRGRQGREGEAFFGQGTRLTVV.

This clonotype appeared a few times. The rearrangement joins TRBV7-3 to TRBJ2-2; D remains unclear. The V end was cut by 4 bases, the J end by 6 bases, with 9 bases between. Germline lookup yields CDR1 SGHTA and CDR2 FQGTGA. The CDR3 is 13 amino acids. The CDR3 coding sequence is TGTGCCAGCAGCTCTACCTCGGCCGGGGAGCTGTTTTTT. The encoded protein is CASSSTSAGELFF.

The CDR3 loop is CASSQPDREGHGYTF. CDR3 DNA: TGCGCCAGCAGCCAACCCGACAGGGAAGGTCATGGCTACACCTTC. The chain employs TRBV4-3 and TRBJ1-2; 7 nucleotides align to TRBD1. In germline, CDR1 is LGHNA, CDR2 YSLEER. CDR3 length: 15 amino acids. V trimming: 2 bases; J trimming: 6 bases; junction bases outside the gene matches: 9.

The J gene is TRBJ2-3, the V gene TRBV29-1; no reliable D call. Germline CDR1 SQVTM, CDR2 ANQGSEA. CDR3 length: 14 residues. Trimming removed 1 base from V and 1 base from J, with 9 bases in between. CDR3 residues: CSVEVGSGTDTQYF. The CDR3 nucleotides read TGCAGCGTTGAAGTCGGCTCTGGCACAGATACGCAGTATTTT.

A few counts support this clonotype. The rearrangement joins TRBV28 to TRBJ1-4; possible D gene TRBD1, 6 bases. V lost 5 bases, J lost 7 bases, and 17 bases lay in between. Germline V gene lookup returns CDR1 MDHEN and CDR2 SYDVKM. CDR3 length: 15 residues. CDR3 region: CASSTSETGGEKLFF. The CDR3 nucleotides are TGTGCCAGCAGTACATCCGAGACAGGTGGTGAAAAACTGTTTTTT.

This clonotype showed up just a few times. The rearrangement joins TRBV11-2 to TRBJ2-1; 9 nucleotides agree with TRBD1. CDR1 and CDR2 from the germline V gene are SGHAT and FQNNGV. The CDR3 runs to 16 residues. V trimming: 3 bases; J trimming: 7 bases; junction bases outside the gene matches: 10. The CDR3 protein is CASSLVIGTGWNEQFF. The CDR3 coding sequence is TGTGCCAGCAGCTTGGTAATCGGGACAGGGTGGAATGAGCAGTTCTTC.

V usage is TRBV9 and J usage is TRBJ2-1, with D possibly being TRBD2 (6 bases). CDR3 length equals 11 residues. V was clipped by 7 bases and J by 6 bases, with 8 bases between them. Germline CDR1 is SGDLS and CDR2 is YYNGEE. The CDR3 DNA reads TGTGCCAGCGACGGGGGCAATGAGCAGTTCTTC. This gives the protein CASDGGNEQFF.

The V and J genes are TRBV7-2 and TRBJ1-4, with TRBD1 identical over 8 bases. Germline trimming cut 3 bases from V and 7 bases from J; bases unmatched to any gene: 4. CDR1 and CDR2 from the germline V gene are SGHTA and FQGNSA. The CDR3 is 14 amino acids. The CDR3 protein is CASSLDRAAEKLFF. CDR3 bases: TGTGCCAGCAGCTTGGACAGGGCGGCTGAAAAACTGTTTTTT.

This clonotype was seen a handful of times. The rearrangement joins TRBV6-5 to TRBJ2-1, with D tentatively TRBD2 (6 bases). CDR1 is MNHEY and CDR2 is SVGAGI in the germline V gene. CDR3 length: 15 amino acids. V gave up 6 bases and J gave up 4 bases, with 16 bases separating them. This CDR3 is CASSRARGWYNEQFF. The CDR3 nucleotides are TGTGCCAGCAGCAGGGCACGGGGGTGGTACAATGAGCAGTTCTTC.

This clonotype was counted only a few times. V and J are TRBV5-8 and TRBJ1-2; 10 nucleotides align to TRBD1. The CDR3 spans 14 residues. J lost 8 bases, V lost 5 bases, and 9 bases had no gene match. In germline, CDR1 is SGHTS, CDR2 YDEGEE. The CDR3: CASRTAGTGVGYTF. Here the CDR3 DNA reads TGTGCCAGCAGAACGGCCGGGACAGGGGTCGGCTACACCTTC.

In DNA, the CDR3 is TGTGCCAAGCGACAGGGACAGAACACTGAAGCTTTCTTT. It specifies CAKRQGQNTEAFF. V gene TRBV11-3 combines with J gene TRBJ1-1; 7 bases are a match to TRBD1. Per the germline V gene, CDR1 is SGHNT and CDR2 is YENEEA. With V trimmed by 10 bases and J by 1 base, 6 bases remained unmatched. The CDR3 length is 13 residues.

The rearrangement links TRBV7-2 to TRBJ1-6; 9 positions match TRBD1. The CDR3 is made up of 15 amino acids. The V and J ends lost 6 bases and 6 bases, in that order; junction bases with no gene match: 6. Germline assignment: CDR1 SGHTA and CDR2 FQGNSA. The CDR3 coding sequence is TGTGCCAGCAGAACAGGGGGCGAGGGTAATTCACCCCTCCACTTT. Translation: CASRTGGEGNSPLHF.

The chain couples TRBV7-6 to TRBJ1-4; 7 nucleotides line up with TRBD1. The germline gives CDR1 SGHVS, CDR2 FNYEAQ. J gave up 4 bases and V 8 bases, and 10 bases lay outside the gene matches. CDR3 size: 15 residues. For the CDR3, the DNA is TGTGCCAGCGGGACAGTGAGGGGCTTTAATGAAAAACTGTTTTTT. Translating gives CASGTVRGFNEKLFF.

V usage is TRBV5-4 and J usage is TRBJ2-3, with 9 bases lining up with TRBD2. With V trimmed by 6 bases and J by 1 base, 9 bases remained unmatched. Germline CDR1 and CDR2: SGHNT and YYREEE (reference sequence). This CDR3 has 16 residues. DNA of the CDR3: TGTGCCAGCACCCCCATACCTAGCGGGGGCACAGATACGCAGTATTTT. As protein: CASTPIPSGGTDTQYF.

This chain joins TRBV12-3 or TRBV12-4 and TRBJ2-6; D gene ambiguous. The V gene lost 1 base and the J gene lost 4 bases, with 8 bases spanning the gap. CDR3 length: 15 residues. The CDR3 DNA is TGTGCCAGCAGTTTAGGGTTTAACGGGGCCAACGTCCTGACTTTC. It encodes CASSLGFNGANVLTF.

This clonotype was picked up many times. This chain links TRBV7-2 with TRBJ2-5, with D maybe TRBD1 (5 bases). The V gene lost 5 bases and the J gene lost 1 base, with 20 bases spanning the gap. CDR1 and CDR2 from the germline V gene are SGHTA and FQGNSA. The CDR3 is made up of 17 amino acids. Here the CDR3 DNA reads TGTGCCAGCAGCAAAACAGGAGCTCCTACTTCCCAAGAGACCCAGTACTTC. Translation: CASSKTGAPTSQETQYF.

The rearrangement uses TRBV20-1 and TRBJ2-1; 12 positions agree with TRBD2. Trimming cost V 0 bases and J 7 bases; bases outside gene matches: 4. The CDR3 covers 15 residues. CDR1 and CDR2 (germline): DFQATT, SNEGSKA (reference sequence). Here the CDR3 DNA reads TGCAGTGCTAGAGATGCTAGCGGGAGGGCGAATGAGCAGTTCTTC. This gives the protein CSARDASGRANEQFF.

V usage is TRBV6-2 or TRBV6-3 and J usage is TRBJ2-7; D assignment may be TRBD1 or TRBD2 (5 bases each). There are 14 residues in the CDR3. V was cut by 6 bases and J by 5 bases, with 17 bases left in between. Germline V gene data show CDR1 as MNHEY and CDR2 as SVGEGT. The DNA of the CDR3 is TGTGCCAGCAGACGAGGGACCCTTGGAAACGAGCAGTACGTC. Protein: CASRRGTLGNEQYV.

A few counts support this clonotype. This chain's CDR3 is CASSPGPGHSSYNEQFF. In DNA, the CDR3 is TGTGCCAGCAGCCCAGGTCCCGGCCACAGCTCCTACAATGAGCAGTTCTTC. This chain joins TRBV11-2 and TRBJ2-1; D is unclear. This CDR3 spans 17 amino acids. The V and J ends lost 5 bases and 0 bases respectively, with 17 bases between them. CDR1 SGHAT and CDR2 FQNNGV come from the germline V gene.

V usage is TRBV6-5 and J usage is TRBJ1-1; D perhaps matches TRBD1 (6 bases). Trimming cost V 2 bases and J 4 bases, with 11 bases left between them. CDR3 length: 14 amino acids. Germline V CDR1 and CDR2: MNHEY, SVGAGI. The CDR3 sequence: CASSYQGPSTEAFF. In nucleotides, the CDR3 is TGTGCCAGCAGTTACCAGGGGCCAAGCACTGAAGCTTTCTTT.

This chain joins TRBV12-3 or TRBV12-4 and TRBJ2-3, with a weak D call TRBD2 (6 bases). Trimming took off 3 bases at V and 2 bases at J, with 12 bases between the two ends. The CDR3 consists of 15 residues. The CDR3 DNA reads TGTGCCAGCAGTTTTCGCGGGAAAGACACAGATACGCAGTATTTT. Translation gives CASSFRGKDTDTQYF.

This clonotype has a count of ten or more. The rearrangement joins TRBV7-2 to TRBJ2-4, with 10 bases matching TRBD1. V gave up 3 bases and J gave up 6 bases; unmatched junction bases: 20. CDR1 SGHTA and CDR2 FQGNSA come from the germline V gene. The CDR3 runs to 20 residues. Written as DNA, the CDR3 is TGTGCCAGCAGCTTGGCTACCGTCCTAGATATGGGACAGGGGAGAAACATTCAGTACTTC. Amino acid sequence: CASSLATVLDMGQGRNIQYF.

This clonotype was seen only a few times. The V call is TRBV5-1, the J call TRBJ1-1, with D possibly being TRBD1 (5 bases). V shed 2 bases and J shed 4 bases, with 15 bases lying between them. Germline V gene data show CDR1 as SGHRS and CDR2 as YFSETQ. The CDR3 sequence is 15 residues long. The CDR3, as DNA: TGCGCCAGCAGCTTCGGGGGAAAGGGGACCACTGAAGCTTTCTTT. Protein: CASSFGGKGTTEAFF.

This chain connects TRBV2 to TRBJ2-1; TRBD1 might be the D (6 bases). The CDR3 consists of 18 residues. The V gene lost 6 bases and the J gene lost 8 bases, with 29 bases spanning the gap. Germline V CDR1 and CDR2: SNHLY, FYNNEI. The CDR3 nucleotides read TGTGCCAGCAGGACTAAAAAGCTCGAGGGAAAGGGGGTCGATGAGCAGTTCTTC. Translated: CASRTKKLEGKGVDEQFF.

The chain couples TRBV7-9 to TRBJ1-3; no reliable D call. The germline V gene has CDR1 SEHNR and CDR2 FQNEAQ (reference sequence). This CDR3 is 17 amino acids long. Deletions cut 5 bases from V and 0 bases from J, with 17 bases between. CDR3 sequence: CASSPLGQAGSGNTIYF. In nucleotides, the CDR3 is TGTGCCAGCAGCCCCCTGGGCCAGGCCGGCTCTGGAAACACCATATATTTT.